The next 6 T cell receptor beta chains were all read from a single sample in a study of cytomegalovirus exposure and HLA in healthy donors (dated by TCRdb to about 2017). The library was obtained by the immunoSEQ multiplex PCR assay. A mixture of 60 forward primers for TCR Vbeta segments and 13 reverse primers for TCR Jbeta segments was used in the multiplex PCR. The table was pulled from immuneACCESS by TCRdb, which kept in-frame rearrangements only. Such tables lose some clones; where checked, under half of the loss comes from unresolved V genes, and the rest has no known cause. The table for this sample lists around 130,000 clones; approximately 85% of them were counted only once. The biggest ten clones account for approximately 1.7% of the sample. Sequenced sample: PBMCs. The receptors were sampled from a boy under 18 in good health and CMV-seronegative.

The gene calls are TRBV27 and TRBJ2-7; 8 bases fit TRBD1. The CDR3 consists of 14 residues. V lost 5 bases and J lost 6; bases outside the gene matches: 9. Germline V CDR1 and CDR2: MNHEY, SMNVEV (reference sequence). This chain's CDR3 is CASSERTGLGEQYF. CDR3 DNA: TGTGCCAGCAGTGAACGGACAGGGTTGGGCGAGCAGTACTTC.

The rearrangement links TRBV6-5 to TRBJ2-7; 11 positions match TRBD2. Germline V gene data show CDR1 as MNHEY and CDR2 as SVGAGI. The CDR3 is 14 residues long. The J segment lost 6 bases and the V segment lost 8 bases, leaving 9 bases of the junction unmatched. In nucleotides, the CDR3 is TGTGCCAGCCGAGGGGGTCTAGCGGGAGGCGAGCAGTACTTC. This encodes CASRGGLAGGEQYF.

In its sample, this clone was seen a few times. The chain links TRBV5-6 to TRBJ1-1; D is unresolved. This CDR3 has 13 amino acids. V was clipped by 1 base and J by 5 bases, with 9 bases between them. Per the germline V gene, CDR1 is SGHDT and CDR2 is YYEEEE. CDR3 coding DNA: TGTGCCAGCAGCTTGCCCGGGTGGACTGAAGCTTTCTTT. Protein product: CASSLPGWTEAFF.

The chain combines TRBV12-5 with TRBJ2-7; 8 nucleotides align to TRBD2. Germline loops: CDR1 LGHNT, CDR2 FRNRAP. J lost 6 bases, V lost 3 bases, and 16 bases had no gene match. The CDR3 is 17 amino acids. The CDR3, as DNA: TGTGCTAGTGGTTTTTCCCTTGGCGAGCGGGAGCCCCTCGAGCAGTACTTC. This translates into CASGFSLGEREPLEQYF. The full variable domain, with the rest looked up from reference TRBV12-5 and TRBJ2-7, is DARVTQTPRHKVTEMGQEVTMRCQPILGHNTVFWYRQTMMQGLELLAYFRNRAPLDDSGMPKDRFSAEMPDATLATLKIQPSEPRDSAVYFCASGFSLGEREPLEQYFGPGTRLTVT.

The chain carries TRBV2 and TRBJ1-1; D possibly corresponds to TRBD1 (6 bases). Deletions cut 3 bases from V and 1 base from J, with 6 bases between. CDR3 length equals 13 residues. Germline values: CDR1 SNHLY, CDR2 FYNNEI. CDR3 coding DNA: TGTGCCAGCAGTGACAGGGGGAACACTGAAGCTTTCTTT. This encodes CASSDRGNTEAFF.

The genes are TRBV29-1 and TRBJ2-3; 8 nucleotides align to TRBD2. V shed 0 bases, J shed 0 bases, and the junction held 11 bases outside the gene matches. The CDR3 extends over 18 amino acids. CDR1 is SQVTM and CDR2 is ANQGSEA in the germline V gene. The CDR3 here is CSVEDVTSGEISTDTQYF. The CDR3 region has the DNA TGCAGCGTTGAAGATGTTACTAGCGGAGAAATTAGCACAGATACGCAGTATTTT.